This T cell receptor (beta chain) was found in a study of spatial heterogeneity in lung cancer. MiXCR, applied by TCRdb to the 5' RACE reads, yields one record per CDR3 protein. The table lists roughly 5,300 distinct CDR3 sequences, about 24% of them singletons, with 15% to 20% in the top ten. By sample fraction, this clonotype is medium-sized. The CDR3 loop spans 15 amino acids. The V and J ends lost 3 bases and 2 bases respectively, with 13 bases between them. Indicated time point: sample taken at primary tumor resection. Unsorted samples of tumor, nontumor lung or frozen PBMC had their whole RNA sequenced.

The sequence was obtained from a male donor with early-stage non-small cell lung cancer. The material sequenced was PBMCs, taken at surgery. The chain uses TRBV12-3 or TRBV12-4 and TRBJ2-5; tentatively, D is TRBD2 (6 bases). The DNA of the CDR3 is TGTGCCAGCAGTTTTGGGGGAGGCACTCAAGAGACCCAGTACTTC. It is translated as CASSFGGGTQETQYF.